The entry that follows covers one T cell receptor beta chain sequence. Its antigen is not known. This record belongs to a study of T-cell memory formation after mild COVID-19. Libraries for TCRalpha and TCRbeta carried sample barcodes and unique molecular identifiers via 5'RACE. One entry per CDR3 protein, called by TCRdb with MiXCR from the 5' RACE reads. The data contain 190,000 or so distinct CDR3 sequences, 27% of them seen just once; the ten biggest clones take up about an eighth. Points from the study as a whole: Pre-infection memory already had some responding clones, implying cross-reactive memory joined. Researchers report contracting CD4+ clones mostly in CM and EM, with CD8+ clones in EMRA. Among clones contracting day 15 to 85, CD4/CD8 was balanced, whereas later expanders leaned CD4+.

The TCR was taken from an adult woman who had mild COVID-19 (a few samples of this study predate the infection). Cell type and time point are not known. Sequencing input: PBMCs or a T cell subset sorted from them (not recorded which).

CDR3 amino acids: CSVNPRTNTEAFF. The DNA for the CDR3 is TGCAGCGTTAATCCTCGGACGAACACTGAAGCTTTCTTT. This chain joins TRBV29-1 and TRBJ1-1; D ambiguous. The CDR3 has 13 amino acids. CDR1 is SQVTM and CDR2 is ANQGSEA in the germline V gene. V was clipped by 5 bases and J by 1 base, with 11 bases between them.